The clone carrying this T cell receptor (beta chain) was observed a few times. Its antigen is undetermined. This entry comes from a study of blood T cells in healthy people across ages. This CDR3 is built from 16 residues. The germline V and J ends were trimmed by 5 bases and 2 bases, with 17 bases remaining between them. Looked up from germline, CDR1 is MNHEY and CDR2 is SMNVEV (reference sequence). Each donor supplied roughly 9.1 milliliters of peripheral blood. A second PCR of about 6 to 12 cycles used a sample-barcoded 5' primer and a J-beta primer mix. TCRdb re-derived calls from the 5' RACE reads in MiXCR, one entry per CDR3 protein. The sample includes 1,100,000 or so distinct CDR3 sequences, less than 50% of them seen just once. The study's findings and limits: Donor CMV status was unknown, possibly confounding expanded clonotype changes. Age showed a roughly linear inverse relationship with TCR beta diversity per million T cells.

This chain uses TRBV27 with TRBJ2-3, with D unclear. Sequenced: blood. The TCR was taken from a woman in her sixties in good health. Written as DNA, the CDR3 is TGTGCCAGCAGTCTTAGGGTCTCGAGGAACACAGATACGCAGTATTTT. Amino acid sequence: CASSLRVSRNTDTQYF.